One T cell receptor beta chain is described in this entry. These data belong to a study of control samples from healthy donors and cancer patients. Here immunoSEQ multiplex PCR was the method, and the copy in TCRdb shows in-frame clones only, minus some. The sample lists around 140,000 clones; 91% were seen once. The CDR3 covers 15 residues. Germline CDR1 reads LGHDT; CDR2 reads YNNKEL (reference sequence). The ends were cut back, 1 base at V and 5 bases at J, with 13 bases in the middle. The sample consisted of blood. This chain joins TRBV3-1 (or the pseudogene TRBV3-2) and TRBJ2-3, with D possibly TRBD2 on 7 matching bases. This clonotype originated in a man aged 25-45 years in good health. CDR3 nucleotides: TGTGCCAGCAGCCAAGTGAGGGGGGGCCGAGATACGCAGTATTTT. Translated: CASSQVRGGRDTQYF.